A selection of T cell receptor beta chains follows, all from one sample in a study of shared clonotypes between healthy human individuals. Using immunoSEQ multiplex PCR, the repertoire was profiled, and TCRdb retains in-frame clones only, with some absent. The data contain about a million clones, roughly 80% of them singletons. The sequenced material came from memory CD4+ T cells sorted from blood. Source of these receptors: a man between 18 and 35 years old in good health. Each CDR3 is given with its conserved first and last residue. The D gene is left open where the match is weak. Clone size, where shown, is once, few, many, or a class for clones that have expanded.

>.|few|TRBJ1-6|TRBV15
TGTGCCACCAGCAGCTCCAGGGACGGGAATTCACCCCTCCACTTT
CATSSSRDGNSPLHF
>.|.|TRBJ2-3|TRBV19
TGTGCCAGTAGTATAGCCGGGGCGGATACGCAGTATTTT
CASSIAGADTQYF
>.|few|TRBJ2-1|TRBV19
TGTGCCAGTAGTCTCAAGACTAGTCCGACGTTCTTC
CASSLKTSPTFF
>.|.|TRBJ2-3|TRBV2
TGTGCCAGCAGTGTCGGGGGCATGGATACGCAGTATTTT
CASSVGGMDTQYF
>.|.|TRBJ1-5|TRBV6-6
TGTGCCAGCAGTTACTTAGGAAGCAATCAGCCCCAGCATTTT
CASSYLGSNQPQHF
>.|.|TRBJ2-7|TRBV6-5
TGTGCCAGCAGTTCGTCAGGGGAATACGAGCAGTACTTC
CASSSSGEYEQYF
>.|.|TRBJ2-6|TRBV19
TGTGCCAGTAGGTCGGTGGGGGCGCTCACTGGGGCCAACGTCCTGACTTTC
CASRSVGALTGANVLTF
>TRBD2|.|TRBJ2-3|TRBV4-3
TGCGCCAGCAGCCGCCAGACTAGCACCGGGGCGGGTACGCAGTATTTT
CASSRQTSTGAGTQYF
>.|.|TRBJ1-1|TRBV4-2
TGTGCCAGCAGCCAAGATGAGGGGGGCACTGAAGCTTTCTTT
CASSQDEGGTEAFF
>TRBD2|.|TRBJ2-1|TRBV30
TGTGCCTGGAGGCCACTAGCGGTACCCAACAATGAGCAGTTCTTC
CAWRPLAVPNNEQFF
>.|many|TRBJ1-1|TRBV18
TGTGCCAGCTCACCCCTGGGGAAGGGCACTGAAGCTTTCTTT
CASSPLGKGTEAFF
>TRBD1|.|TRBJ1-1|TRBV18
TGTGCCAGCTCACCCCCCCGGGACAGGGGTTCTGGCGGTGAAGCTTTCTTT
CASSPPRDRGSGGEAFF